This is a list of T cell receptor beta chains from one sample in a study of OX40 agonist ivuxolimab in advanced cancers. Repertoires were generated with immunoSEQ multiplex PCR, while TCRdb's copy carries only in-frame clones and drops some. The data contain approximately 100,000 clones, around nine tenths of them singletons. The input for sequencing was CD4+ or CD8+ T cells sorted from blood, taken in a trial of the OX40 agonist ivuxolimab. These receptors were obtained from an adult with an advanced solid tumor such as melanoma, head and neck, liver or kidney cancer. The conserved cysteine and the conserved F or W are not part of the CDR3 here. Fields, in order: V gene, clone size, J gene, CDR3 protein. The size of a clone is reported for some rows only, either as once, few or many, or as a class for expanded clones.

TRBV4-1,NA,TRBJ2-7,ASSQESTGLTYEQY
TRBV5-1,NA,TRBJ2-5,ASSLTSVEETQY
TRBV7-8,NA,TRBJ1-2,ASSPRLSTVAHGT
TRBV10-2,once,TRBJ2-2,ASRVWDRGNTGELF
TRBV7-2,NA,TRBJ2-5,ASSAKETQY
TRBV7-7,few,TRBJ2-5,ASSLTFTGARETQY
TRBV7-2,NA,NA,ASSKLIAGGFYEQY
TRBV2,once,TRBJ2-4,ASSRERLDLAKNIQY
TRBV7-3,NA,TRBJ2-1,ASSPGTSGSSYNEQF
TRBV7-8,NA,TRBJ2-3,ASSALVGGDTQY
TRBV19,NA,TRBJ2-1,ASSKIGGGDNEQF
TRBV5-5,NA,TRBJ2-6,ASSLGGASGANVLT
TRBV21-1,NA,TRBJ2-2,ASCPGGNPNTGELF
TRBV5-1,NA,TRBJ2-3,ASSSTAGGAPDTQY
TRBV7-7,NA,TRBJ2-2,ASSLTNTGELF
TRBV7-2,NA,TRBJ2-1,ASSQTGTSGRGEQF
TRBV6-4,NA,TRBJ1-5,ASSTTPHGRWGQPQH
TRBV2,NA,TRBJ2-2,ASSSEGAKNTGELF
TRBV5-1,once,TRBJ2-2,ASSVTGRTGELF
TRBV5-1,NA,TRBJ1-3,ASSLGDYLGSGNTIY
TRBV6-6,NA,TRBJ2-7,ASKGLAGGPYEQY
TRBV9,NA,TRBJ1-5,ASSVEGGQPQH